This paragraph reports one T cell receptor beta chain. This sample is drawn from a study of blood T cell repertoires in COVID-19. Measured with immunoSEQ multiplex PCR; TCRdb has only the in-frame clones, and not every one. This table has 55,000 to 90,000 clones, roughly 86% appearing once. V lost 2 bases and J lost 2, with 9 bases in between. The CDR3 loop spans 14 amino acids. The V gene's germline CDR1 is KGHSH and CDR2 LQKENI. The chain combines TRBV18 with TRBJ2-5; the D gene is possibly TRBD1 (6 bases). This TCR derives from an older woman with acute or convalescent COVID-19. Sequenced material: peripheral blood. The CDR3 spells CASSPGGGQETQYF. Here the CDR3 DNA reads TGTGCCAGCTCACCAGGGGGCGGACAAGAGACCCAGTACTTC.